This T cell receptor beta chain comes out of a study of human T cells and chemical hapten exposure. Overall study context: DPC (0.01%) was patch tested on the upper back and read at 6 days. Study results and limitations: The formation of large CDR3 similarity clusters by expanded TCRs significantly exceeded that of controls.

The CDR3 loop spans 13 amino acids. J lost 5 bases, V lost 6 bases, and 2 bases had no gene match. The germline V gene encodes CDR1 MNHEY and CDR2 SVGAGI. As for time point: pre-sensitization, week 0. Indicated treatment: therapeutic diphenylcyclopropenone sensitization with weekly scalp DPC. Every donor had alopecia and was 18 to 70 years old; all were suitable for DPC. The library tagged individual cDNA molecules with unique molecular identifiers. Each CDR3 protein gets one entry after TCRdb re-called the RACE reads with MiXCR. The table records 350,000 to 400,000 distinct CDR3 sequences, 4.5% to 6% of them present only once. This clonotype was seen repeatedly, ten times or more. Antigen specificity is unknown.

The receptor comes from a woman aged 45-59 years with alopecia areata. Some clones in this sample may be carry-over from other donors' samples. Sequencing used whole blood, obtained in connection with sensitization to the hapten diphenylcyclopropenone (DPC). This chain uses TRBV6-5 with TRBJ1-5, with 9 bases fitting TRBD1. The CDR3 DNA sequence: TGTGCCAGCAGACAGGGGGCCCATCAGCCCCAGCATTTT. Encoded protein: CASRQGAHQPQHF.